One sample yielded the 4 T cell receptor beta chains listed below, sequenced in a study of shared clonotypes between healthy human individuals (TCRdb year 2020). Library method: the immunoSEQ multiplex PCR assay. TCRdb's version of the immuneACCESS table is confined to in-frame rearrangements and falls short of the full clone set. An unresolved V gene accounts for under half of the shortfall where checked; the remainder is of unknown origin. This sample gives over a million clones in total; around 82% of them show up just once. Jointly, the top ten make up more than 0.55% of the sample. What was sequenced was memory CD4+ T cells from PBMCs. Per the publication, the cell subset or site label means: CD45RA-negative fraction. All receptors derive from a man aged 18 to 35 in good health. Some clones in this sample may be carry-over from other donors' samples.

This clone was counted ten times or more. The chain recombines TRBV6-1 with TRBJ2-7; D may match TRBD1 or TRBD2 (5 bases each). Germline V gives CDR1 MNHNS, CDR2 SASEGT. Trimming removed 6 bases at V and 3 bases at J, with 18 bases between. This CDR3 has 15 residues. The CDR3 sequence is CASREEPGAFYEQYF. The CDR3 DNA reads TGTGCCAGCAGAGAGGAACCCGGGGCGTTCTACGAGCAGTACTTC.

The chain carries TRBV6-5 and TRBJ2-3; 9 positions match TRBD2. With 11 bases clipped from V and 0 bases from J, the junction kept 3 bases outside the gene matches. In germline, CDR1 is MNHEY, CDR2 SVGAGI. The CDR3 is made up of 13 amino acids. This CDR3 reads CAVAGESTDTQYF. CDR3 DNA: TGTGCCGTAGCGGGAGAGAGCACAGATACGCAGTATTTT.

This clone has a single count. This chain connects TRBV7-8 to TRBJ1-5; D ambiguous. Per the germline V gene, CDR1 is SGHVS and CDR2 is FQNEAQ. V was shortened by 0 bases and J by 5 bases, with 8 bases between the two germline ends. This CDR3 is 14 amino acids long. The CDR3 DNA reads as TGTGCCAGCAGCTTAGCGGGGAGGTATCAGCCCCAGCATTTT. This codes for CASSLAGRYQPQHF.

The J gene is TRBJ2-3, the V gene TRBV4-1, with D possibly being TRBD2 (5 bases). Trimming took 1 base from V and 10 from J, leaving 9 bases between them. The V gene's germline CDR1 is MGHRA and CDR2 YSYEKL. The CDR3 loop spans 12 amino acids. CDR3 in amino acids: CASSQGTSAQYF. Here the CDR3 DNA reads TGCGCCAGCAGCCAAGGGACTTCCGCGCAGTATTTT.